Shown below are 18 T cell receptor beta chains from a single sample sequenced in a study of blood T cell repertoires in COVID-19. TCRdb's table, derived via immunoSEQ multiplex PCR, lists solely in-frame clones and lacks some. This table has about 140,000 clones, approximately 85% appearing once. The sequencing sample was made of PBMCs or T cells enriched from blood (not recorded which). The receptor set was obtained from a woman aged 45-59 years with acute COVID-19.

The rearrangement links TRBV10-3 to TRBJ2-3; 9 bases line up with TRBD1. V lost 4 bases and J lost 2; bases outside the gene matches: 10. CDR3 length: 17 amino acids. From germline, CDR1 is ENHRY and CDR2 SYGVKD. This CDR3 reads CAISAIPRDRDTDTQYF. CDR3 coding DNA: TGTGCCATCAGTGCGATTCCCCGGGACAGGGACACAGATACGCAGTATTTT.

CDR3 loop: CASSLVHLGNQPQHF. CDR3 DNA: TGTGCCAGCAGCTTAGTACACCTTGGCAATCAGCCCCAGCATTTT. This chain connects TRBV7-8 to TRBJ1-5; no firm D call. The ends were cut back, 1 base at V and 2 bases at J, with 9 bases in the middle. Germline V gene data show CDR1 as SGHVS and CDR2 as FQNEAQ. CDR3 length: 15 amino acids.

In DNA form, the CDR3 reads TGTGCCAGCAGTTGGAGTATGACAGGCGCCGACACTGAAGCTTTCTTT. This encodes CASSWSMTGADTEAFF. The V gene is TRBV5-6, the J gene TRBJ1-1; TRBD1 might be the D (6 bases). This CDR3 spans 16 amino acids. The V and J ends lost 5 bases and 3 bases respectively, with 20 bases between them. Germline V gene lookup returns CDR1 SGHDT and CDR2 YYEEEE.

The V gene is TRBV7-9, the J gene TRBJ2-5, with D possibly matching TRBD2 (7 bases). Trimming stripped 11 bases from V and 5 bases from J, with 15 bases between. CDR3 length equals 12 residues. Germline V CDR1 and CDR2: SEHNR, FQNEAQ (reference sequence). The CDR3 region has the DNA TGTGCCGGCGCGGGGGCTTGGGAGACCCAGTACTTC. It specifies CAGAGAWETQYF.

This chain's CDR3 is CASRTGQGVNEQFF. For the CDR3, the DNA is TGTGCCAGCAGGACGGGACAGGGGGTCAATGAGCAGTTCTTC. J is TRBJ2-1 and V is TRBV6-5, with 11 nucleotides matching TRBD1. V lost 6 bases and J lost 6; bases outside the gene matches: 4. Germline assignment: CDR1 MNHEY and CDR2 SVGAGI. CDR3 length: 14 amino acids.

The chain carries TRBV5-4 and TRBJ2-7, with 8 bases identical to TRBD2. This CDR3 is 15 amino acids long. V dropped 0 bases and J dropped 2; count of bases not matched to a gene: 4. Per germline, CDR1 SGHNT and CDR2 YYREEE (reference sequence). This CDR3 reads CASSLDYGGAYEQYF. The CDR3 DNA reads as TGTGCCAGCAGCTTGGACTACGGGGGGGCCTACGAGCAGTACTTC.

The rearrangement links TRBV6-5 to TRBJ2-5; D is undetermined. V lost 8 bases, J lost 5 bases, and 18 bases lay in between. This CDR3 has 14 residues. The germline CDR1 and CDR2 sequences are MNHEY and SVGAGI. The CDR3 here is CASDFQQSGETQYF. In nucleotides, the CDR3 is TGTGCCAGCGATTTCCAACAGTCTGGGGAGACCCAGTACTTC.

The chain couples TRBV5-1 to TRBJ1-1; possible D gene TRBD1, 6 bases. Germline V gene lookup returns CDR1 SGHRS and CDR2 YFSETQ. The ends were cut back, 7 bases at V and 1 base at J, with 17 bases in the middle. The CDR3 covers 15 residues. The CDR3 loop is CASLAVGGPNTEAFF. The CDR3 nucleotides read TGCGCCAGCCTGGCTGTTGGGGGCCCGAACACTGAAGCTTTCTTT.

This rearrangement joins TRBV7-3 to TRBJ2-7, with D perhaps matching TRBD2 (5 bases). Trimming took 2 bases from V and 0 from J, leaving 14 bases between them. Germline values: CDR1 SGHTA, CDR2 FQGTGA. The CDR3 spans 16 residues. The CDR3 region has the DNA TGTGCCAGCAGCTTACTACTAGTCCGAAGCTCCTACGAGCAGTACTTC. Its protein product is CASSLLLVRSSYEQYF.

This chain uses TRBV5-4 with TRBJ1-5, with 11 positions matching TRBD1. Per germline, CDR1 SGHNT and CDR2 YYREEE (reference sequence). CDR3 size: 16 residues. The V segment lost 2 bases and the J segment 7 bases; nucleotides outside the gene matches: 8. CDR3 DNA sequence: TGTGCCAGCAGCTTAGGGACAGGGGGAAACAACCAGCCCCAGCATTTT. Protein sequence: CASSLGTGGNNQPQHF.

This chain uses TRBV7-3 with TRBJ2-3, with D hard to call. CDR1 is SGHTA, CDR2 FQGTGA, per germline. Trimming removed 5 bases at V and 11 bases at J, with 14 bases between. The CDR3 is made up of 12 amino acids. The CDR3 loop is CASSHPASGQYF. CDR3 coding DNA: TGTGCCAGCAGCCATCCCGCGAGTGGGCAGTATTTT.

This chain connects TRBV18 to TRBJ2-3; 10 bases agree with TRBD2. The V and J ends lost 3 bases and 2 bases, in that order; junction bases with no gene match: 11. CDR3 length equals 18 residues. CDR1 KGHSH and CDR2 LQKENI come from the germline V gene. CDR3 DNA sequence: TGTGCCAGCTCACCCAACCCTTCAGGACTAGCGGCCACAGATACGCAGTATTTT. Protein product: CASSPNPSGLAATDTQYF.

The sample holds one count of this clone. The gene calls are TRBV19 and TRBJ2-3; 7 bases agree with TRBD2. CDR3 length: 14 amino acids. Germline V lookup: CDR1 LNHDA, CDR2 SQIVND (reference sequence). V was pared by 6 bases and J by 0 bases, with 3 bases of the junction left unmatched. The CDR3 nucleotides read TGTGCCAGTAGGGGTAGCGGGAGCACAGATACGCAGTATTTT. Protein sequence: CASRGSGSTDTQYF.

The rearrangement links TRBV19 to TRBJ2-3, with TRBD1 matching 8 bases. Germline V lookup: CDR1 LNHDA, CDR2 SQIVND (reference sequence). The CDR3 totals 15 residues. V shed 5 bases, J shed 2 bases, and the junction held 6 bases outside the gene matches. The CDR3 nucleotides read TGTGCCAGTAGTCTCCGCAGGGGGCTCACAGATACGCAGTATTTT. Protein product: CASSLRRGLTDTQYF. Full variable domain (rest looked up from reference TRBV19 and TRBJ2-3): DGGITQSPKYLFRKEGQNVTLSCEQNLNHDAMYWYRQDPGQGLRLIYYSQIVNDFQKGDIAEGYSVSREKKESFPLTVTSAQKNPTAFYLCASSLRRGLTDTQYFGPGTRLTVL.

This rearrangement joins TRBV20-1 to TRBJ2-7, with 8 bases that match TRBD2. J lost 3 bases, V lost 3 bases, and 4 bases had no gene match. Looked up from germline, CDR1 is DFQATT and CDR2 is SNEGSKA (reference sequence). The CDR3 covers 13 residues. The CDR3 reads CSASGTRVYEQYF. In DNA form, the CDR3 reads TGCAGTGCTAGTGGGACTAGAGTCTACGAGCAGTACTTC.

The gene calls are TRBV2 and TRBJ1-5; D is possibly TRBD1 (6 bases). The CDR3 totals 15 residues. V lost 2 bases to trimming and J lost 5 bases, with 13 bases between them. CDR1 is SNHLY and CDR2 is FYNNEI in the germline V gene. The CDR3 nucleotides read TGTGCCAGCAGTGAAAATTTGGCAGGGGATCAGCCCCAGCATTTT. Protein: CASSENLAGDQPQHF.

The rearrangement links TRBV30 to TRBJ1-2; 10 bases match TRBD1. Germline CDR1 GTSNPN, CDR2 SVGIG (reference sequence). The length of the CDR3 is 16 residues. Unmatched junction bases numbered 5, after V lost 0 bases and J lost 1 base. The CDR3 protein is CAWSVVRDRGNYGYTF. Written as DNA, the CDR3 is TGTGCCTGGAGTGTGGTCCGGGACAGGGGTAACTATGGCTACACCTTC.

The chain couples TRBV5-1 to TRBJ2-7, with 8 bases identical to TRBD2. This CDR3 contains 15 residues. J lost 0 bases, V lost 2 bases, and 4 bases had no gene match. The germline V gene encodes CDR1 SGHRS and CDR2 YFSETQ. The CDR3 sequence is CASSLSGTSSYEQYF. The CDR3 DNA reads as TGCGCCAGCAGCTTATCCGGGACTAGCTCCTACGAGCAGTACTTC.